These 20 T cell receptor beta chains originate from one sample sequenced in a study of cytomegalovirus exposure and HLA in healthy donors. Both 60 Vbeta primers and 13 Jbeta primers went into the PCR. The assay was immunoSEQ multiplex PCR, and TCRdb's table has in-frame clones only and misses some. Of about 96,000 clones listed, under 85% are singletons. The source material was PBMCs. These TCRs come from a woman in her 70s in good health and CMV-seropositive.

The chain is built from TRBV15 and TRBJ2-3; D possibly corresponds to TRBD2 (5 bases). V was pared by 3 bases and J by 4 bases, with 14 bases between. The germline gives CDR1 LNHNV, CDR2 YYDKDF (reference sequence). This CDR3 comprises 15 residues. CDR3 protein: CATSSSRPGSDTQYF. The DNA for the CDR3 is TGTGCCACCAGCAGTTCTCGCCCGGGGTCAGATACGCAGTATTTT.

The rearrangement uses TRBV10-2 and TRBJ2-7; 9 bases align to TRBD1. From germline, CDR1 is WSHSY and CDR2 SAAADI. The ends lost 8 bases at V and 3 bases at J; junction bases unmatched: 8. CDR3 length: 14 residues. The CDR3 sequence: CASWPGQGFYEQYF. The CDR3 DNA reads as TGCGCCAGCTGGCCGGGACAGGGTTTCTACGAGCAGTACTTC.

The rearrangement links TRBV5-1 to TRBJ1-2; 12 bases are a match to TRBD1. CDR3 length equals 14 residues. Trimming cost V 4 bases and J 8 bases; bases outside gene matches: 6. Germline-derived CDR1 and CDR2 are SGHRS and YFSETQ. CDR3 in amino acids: CASSPGQGASGYTF. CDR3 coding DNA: TGCGCCAGCAGCCCGGGACAGGGGGCGAGCGGCTACACCTTC.

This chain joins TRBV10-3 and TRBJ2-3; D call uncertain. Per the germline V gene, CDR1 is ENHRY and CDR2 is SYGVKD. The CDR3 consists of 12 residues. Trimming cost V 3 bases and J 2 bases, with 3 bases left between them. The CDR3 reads CAISDNTDTQYF. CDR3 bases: TGTGCCATCAGTGACAACACAGATACGCAGTATTTT.

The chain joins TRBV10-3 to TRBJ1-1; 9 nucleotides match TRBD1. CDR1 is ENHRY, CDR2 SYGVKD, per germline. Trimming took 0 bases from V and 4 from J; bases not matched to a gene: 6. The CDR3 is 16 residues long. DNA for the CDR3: TGTGCCATCAGTGAGTCGCGACAGGGGGTGGGCACTGAAGCTTTCTTT. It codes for CAISESRQGVGTEAFF.

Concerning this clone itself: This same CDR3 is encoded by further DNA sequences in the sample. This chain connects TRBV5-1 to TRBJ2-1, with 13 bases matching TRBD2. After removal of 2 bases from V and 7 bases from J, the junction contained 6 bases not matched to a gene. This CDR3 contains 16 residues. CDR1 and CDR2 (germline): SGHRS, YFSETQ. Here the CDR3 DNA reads TGCGCCAGCAGCTTTGGACTAGCGGGAGTTGGGAATGAGCAGTTCTTC. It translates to CASSFGLAGVGNEQFF.

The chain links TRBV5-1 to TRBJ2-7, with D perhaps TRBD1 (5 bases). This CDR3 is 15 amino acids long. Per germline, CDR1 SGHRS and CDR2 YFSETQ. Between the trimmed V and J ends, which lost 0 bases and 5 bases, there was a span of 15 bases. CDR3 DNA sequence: TGCGCCAGCAGCTTGGGGGGCGCGATTGTCAACGAGCAGTACTTC. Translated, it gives CASSLGGAIVNEQYF.

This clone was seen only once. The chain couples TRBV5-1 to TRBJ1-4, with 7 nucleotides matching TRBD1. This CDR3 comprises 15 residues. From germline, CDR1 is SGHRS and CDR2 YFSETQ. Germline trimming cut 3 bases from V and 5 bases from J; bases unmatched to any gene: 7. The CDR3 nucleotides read TGCGCCAGCAGCTCCTCAGGGGGGCAGAATGAAAAACTGTTTTTT. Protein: CASSSSGGQNEKLFF.

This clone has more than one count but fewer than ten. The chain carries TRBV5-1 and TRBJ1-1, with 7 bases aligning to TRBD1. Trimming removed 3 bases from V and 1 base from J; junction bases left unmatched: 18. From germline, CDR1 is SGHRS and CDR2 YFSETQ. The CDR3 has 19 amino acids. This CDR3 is CASSSTGWFSVRSNTEAFF. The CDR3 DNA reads TGCGCCAGCAGCTCGACAGGGTGGTTTTCGGTTCGTTCGAACACTGAAGCTTTCTTT.

The CDR3 sequence is CASSAEGVGSKNTEAFF. CDR3 DNA: TGCGCCAGCAGTGCAGAGGGGGTGGGGTCTAAGAACACTGAAGCTTTCTTT. The chain couples TRBV5-1 to TRBJ1-1; D perhaps matches TRBD1 (6 bases). Germline V gene data show CDR1 as SGHRS and CDR2 as YFSETQ. The V end was cut by 5 bases, the J end by 1 base, with 21 bases between. This CDR3 comprises 17 residues.

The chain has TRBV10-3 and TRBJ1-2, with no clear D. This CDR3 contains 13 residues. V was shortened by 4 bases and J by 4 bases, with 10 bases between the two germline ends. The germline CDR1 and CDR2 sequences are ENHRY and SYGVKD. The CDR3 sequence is CAISAGQAYGYTF. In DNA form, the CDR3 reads TGTGCCATCAGTGCTGGGCAAGCCTATGGCTACACCTTC.

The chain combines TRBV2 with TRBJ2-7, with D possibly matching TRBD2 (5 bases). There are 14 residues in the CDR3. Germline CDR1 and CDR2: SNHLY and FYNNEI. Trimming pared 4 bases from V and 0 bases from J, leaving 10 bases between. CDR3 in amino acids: CASSGGLPSYEQYF. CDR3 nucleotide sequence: TGTGCCAGCAGTGGAGGACTTCCCTCCTACGAGCAGTACTTC.

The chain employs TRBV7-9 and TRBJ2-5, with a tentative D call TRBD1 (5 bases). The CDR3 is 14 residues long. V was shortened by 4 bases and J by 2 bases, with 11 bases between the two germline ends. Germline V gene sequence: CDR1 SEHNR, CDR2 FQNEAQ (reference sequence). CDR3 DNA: TGTGCCAGCAGCTGGCCCGACAGACAAGAGACCCAGTACTTC. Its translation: CASSWPDRQETQYF.

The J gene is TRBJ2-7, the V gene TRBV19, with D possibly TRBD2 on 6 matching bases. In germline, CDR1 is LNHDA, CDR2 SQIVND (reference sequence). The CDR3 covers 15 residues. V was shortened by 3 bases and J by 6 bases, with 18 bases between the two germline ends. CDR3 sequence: CASSIAVLEGGEQYF. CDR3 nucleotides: TGTGCCAGTAGTATCGCCGTCCTGGAGGGCGGCGAGCAGTACTTC. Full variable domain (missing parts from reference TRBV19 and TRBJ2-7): DGGITQSPKYLFRKEGQNVTLSCEQNLNHDAMYWYRQDPGQGLRLIYYSQIVNDFQKGDIAEGYSVSREKKESFPLTVTSAQKNPTAFYLCASSIAVLEGGEQYFGPGTRLTVT.

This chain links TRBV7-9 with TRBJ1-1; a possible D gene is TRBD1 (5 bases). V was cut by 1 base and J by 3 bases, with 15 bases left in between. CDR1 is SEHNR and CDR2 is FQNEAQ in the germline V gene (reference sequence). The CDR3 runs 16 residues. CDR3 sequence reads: CASSLVGGGEDTEAFF. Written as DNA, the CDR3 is TGTGCCAGCAGCTTAGTCGGGGGTGGGGAGGACACTGAAGCTTTCTTT.

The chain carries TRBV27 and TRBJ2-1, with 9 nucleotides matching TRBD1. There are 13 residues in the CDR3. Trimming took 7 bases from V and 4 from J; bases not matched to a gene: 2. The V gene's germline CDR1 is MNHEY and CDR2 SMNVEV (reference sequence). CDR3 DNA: TGTGCCAGCAACAGGGGGCGGTACAATGAGCAGTTCTTC. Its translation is CASNRGRYNEQFF.

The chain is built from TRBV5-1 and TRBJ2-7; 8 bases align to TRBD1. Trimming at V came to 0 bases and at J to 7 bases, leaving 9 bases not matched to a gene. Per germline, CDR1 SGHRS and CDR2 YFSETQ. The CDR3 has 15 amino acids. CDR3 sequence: CASSLGGQVFEEQYF. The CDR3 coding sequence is TGCGCCAGCAGCTTGGGGGGACAGGTATTTGAGGAGCAGTACTTC.

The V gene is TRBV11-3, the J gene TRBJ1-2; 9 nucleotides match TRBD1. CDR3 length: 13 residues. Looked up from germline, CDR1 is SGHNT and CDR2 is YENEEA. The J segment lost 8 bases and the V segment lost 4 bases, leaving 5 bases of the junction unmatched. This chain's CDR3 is CASSSRTGDGYTF. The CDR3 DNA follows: TGTGCCAGCAGCTCGAGGACAGGGGACGGCTACACCTTC.

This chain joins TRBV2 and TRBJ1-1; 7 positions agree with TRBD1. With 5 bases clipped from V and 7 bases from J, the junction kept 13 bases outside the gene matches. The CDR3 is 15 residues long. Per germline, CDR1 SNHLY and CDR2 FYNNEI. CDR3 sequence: CASSQRQGDLGEAFF. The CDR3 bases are TGTGCCAGCAGTCAGAGACAGGGTGACCTGGGTGAAGCTTTCTTT. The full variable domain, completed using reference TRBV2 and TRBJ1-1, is EPEVTQTPSHQVTQMGQEVILRCVPISNHLYFYWYRQILGQKVEFLVSFYNNEISEKSEIFDDQFSVERPDGSNFTLKIRSTKLEDSAMYFCASSQRQGDLGEAFFGQGTRLTVV.

The CDR3 coding sequence is TGTGCCAGCGCCGGGACAGCTTATAGCAATCAGCCCCAGCATTTT. It yields the protein CASAGTAYSNQPQHF. The chain couples TRBV2 to TRBJ1-5; 7 nucleotides match TRBD1. Germline V gene sequence: CDR1 SNHLY, CDR2 FYNNEI. This CDR3 is built from 15 residues. J was trimmed by 0 bases and V by 8 bases; bases with no gene match: 7.